Listed below are T cell receptor beta chains from one sample, sequenced in a study of CD8 T cells in ankylosing spondylitis. TCRdb re-called the 5' RACE reads through MiXCR, storing one row per CDR3 protein. The sample gives some 840,000 distinct CDR3 sequences, 10% to 15% of which show up once; 0.51% is in the top ten. The specimen was blood, either unsorted or a sorted T cell fraction (not recorded which). All receptors derive from a male donor with ankylosing spondylitis. Both conserved end residues are part of each CDR3. D genes are given only for firm matches. Rows give clone size only sometimes, using once, few, many, or a class for an expanded clone.

J	size	D	V	DNA	CDR3
TRBJ2-5	few	TRBD1	TRBV5-1	TGCGCCAGCAAACAGGGGACCCAAGAGACCCAGTACTTC	CASKQGTQETQYF
TRBJ1-1	few	TRBD1	TRBV3-1	TGTGCCAGCAGCCGTTGGGACAGGGGGAGGACTGAAGCTTTCTTT	CASSRWDRGRTEAFF
TRBJ2-5	NA	NA	TRBV20-1	TGCAGTGCTACCTCTGACGGACAACCGGAGGAGACCCAGTACTTC	CSATSDGQPEETQYF
TRBJ1-1	few	NA	TRBV7-2	TGTGCCAGCAGCTTAGTGCAGGGGTTGACTGAAGCTTTCTTT	CASSLVQGLTEAFF
TRBJ2-5	few	NA	TRBV12-3/TRBV12-4	TGTGCCAGCAATTTTAGGAGGGAAGAGACCCAGTACTTC	CASNFRREETQYF
TRBJ1-5	NA	NA	TRBV6-2/TRBV6-3	TGTGCCAGCAGTTACTTGACGGACAATCAGCCCCAGCATTTT	CASSYLTDNQPQHF
TRBJ2-7	NA	NA	TRBV3-1	TGTGCCAGCAGCCAACCCGTAAGCGGAACCTACGAGCAGTACTTC	CASSQPVSGTYEQYF
TRBJ2-7	few	NA	TRBV4-2	TGTGCCAGCAGCCAAGATATCGGTAGTCCGGGTCAATCCTTC	CASSQDIGSPGQSF
TRBJ2-1	NA	NA	TRBV18	TGTGCCAGCTCACCCTCCGGGGCCGACCGCCCGATCTTCTTC	CASSPSGADRPIFF
TRBJ1-5	few	NA	TRBV6-2/TRBV6-3	TGTGCCAGCAGTTACTCCTATCAGCCCCAGCATTTT	CASSYSYQPQHF
TRBJ1-2	once	TRBD1	TRBV11-2	TGTGCCAGCAGCTCCATCAGGGGGCGCTTGGCTAACTATGGCTACACCTTC	CASSSIRGRLANYGYTF
TRBJ2-2	NA	NA	TRBV28	TGTGCCAGCAGTTGGACGAACACCGGGGAGCTGTTTTTT	CASSWTNTGELFF
TRBJ1-3	NA	TRBD1	TRBV18	TGTGCCAGCTCACTACGGACAGGGGGCGATGGAGGAAACACCATATATTTT	CASSLRTGGDGGNTIYF
TRBJ1-2	NA	NA	TRBV7-9	TGTGCCAGCAGTTCCGACTTTCGGAGGAACTATGGCTACACCTTC	CASSSDFRRNYGYTF
TRBJ2-5	NA	TRBD2	TRBV4-3	TGCGGCAGCAGCCAAGGACTAGCGGGAGTTAGGGAGACCCAGTACTTC	CGSSQGLAGVRETQYF
TRBJ2-7	many	TRBD1	TRBV20-1	TGCAGTGCGACTCGGACAGGGGCGGGGGTATACGAGCAGTACTTC	CSATRTGAGVYEQYF
TRBJ1-3	NA	NA	TRBV20-1	TGCAGTGCCACCGTGGGGGCTGATTCAAACATATATTTT	CSATVGADSNIYF
TRBJ2-1	few	TRBD2	TRBV5-1	TGCGCCAGCACCTCGGGACTAGCGGACTACAATGAGCAGTTCTTC	CASTSGLADYNEQFF